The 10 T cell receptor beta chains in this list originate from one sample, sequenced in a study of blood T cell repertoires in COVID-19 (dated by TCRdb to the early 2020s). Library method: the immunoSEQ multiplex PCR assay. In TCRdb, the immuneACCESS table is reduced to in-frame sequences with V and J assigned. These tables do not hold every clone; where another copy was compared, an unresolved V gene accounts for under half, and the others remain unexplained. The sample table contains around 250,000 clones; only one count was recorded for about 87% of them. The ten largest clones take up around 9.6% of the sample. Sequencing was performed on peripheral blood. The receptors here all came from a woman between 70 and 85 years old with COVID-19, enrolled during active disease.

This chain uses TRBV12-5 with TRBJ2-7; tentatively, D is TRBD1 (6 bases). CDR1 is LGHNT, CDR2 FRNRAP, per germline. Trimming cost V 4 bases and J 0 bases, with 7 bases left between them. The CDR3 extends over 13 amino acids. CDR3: CASGSDSSYEQYF. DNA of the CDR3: TGTGCTAGTGGTTCGGACAGCTCCTACGAGCAGTACTTC.

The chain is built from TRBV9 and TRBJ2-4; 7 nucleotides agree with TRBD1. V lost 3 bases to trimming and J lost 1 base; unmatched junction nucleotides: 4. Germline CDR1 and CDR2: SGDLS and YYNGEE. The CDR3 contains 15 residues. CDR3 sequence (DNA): TGTGCCAGCAGCGACGACAGGGCGGCCAAAAACATTCAGTACTTC. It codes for CASSDDRAAKNIQYF.

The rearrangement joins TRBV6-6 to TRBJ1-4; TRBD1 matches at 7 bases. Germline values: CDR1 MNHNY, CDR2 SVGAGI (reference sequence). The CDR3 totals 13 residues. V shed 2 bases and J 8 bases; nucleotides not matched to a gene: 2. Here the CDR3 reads CASSYRQGEKLFF. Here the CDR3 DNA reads TGTGCCAGCAGTTACCGACAGGGCGAAAAACTGTTTTTT.

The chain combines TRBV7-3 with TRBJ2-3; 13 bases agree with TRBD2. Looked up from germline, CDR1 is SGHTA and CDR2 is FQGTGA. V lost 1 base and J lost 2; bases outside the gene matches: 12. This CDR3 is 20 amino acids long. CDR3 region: CASSLMAGLAGATTTDTQYF. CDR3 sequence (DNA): TGTGCCAGCAGCTTAATGGCAGGACTAGCGGGAGCGACTACCACAGATACGCAGTATTTT. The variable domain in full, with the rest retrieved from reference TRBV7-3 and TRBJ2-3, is GAGVSQTPSNKVTEKGKYVELRCDPISGHTALYWYRQSLGQGPEFLIYFQGTGAADDSGLPNDRFFAVRPEGSVSTLKIQRTERGDSAVYLCASSLMAGLAGATTTDTQYFGPGTRLTVL.

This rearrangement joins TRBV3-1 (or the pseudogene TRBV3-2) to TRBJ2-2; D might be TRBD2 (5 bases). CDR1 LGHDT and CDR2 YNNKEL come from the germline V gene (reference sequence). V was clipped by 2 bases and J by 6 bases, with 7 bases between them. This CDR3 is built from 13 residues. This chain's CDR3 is CASSQTRAGELFF. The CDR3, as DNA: TGTGCCAGCAGCCAAACGAGGGCCGGGGAGCTGTTTTTT.

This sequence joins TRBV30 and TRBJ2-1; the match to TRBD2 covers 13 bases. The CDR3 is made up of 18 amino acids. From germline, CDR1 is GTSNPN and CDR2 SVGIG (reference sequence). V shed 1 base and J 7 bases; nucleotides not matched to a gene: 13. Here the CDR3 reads CAWSAVTRTSGSINEQFF. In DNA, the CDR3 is TGTGCCTGGAGTGCAGTGACTAGGACTAGCGGGAGCATTAATGAGCAGTTCTTC.

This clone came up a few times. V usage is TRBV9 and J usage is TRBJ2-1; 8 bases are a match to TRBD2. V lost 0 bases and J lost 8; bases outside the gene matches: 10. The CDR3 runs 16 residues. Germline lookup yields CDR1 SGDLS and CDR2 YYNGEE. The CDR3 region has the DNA TGTGCCAGCAGCGTAGGAAGTCTAGCGGGTATCTATGAGCAGTTCTTC. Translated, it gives CASSVGSLAGIYEQFF.

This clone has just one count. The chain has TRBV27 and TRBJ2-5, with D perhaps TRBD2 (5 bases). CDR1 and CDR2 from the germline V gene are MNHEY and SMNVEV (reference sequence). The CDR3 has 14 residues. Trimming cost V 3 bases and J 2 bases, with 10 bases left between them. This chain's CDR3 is CASSFWSGQETQYF. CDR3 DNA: TGTGCCAGCAGTTTCTGGTCGGGACAAGAGACCCAGTACTTC.

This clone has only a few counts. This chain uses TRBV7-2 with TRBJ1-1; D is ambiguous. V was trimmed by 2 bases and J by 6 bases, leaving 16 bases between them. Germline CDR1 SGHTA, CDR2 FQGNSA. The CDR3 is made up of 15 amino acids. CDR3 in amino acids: CASSLTVGMTPEAFF. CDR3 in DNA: TGTGCCAGCAGCTTAACTGTCGGGATGACCCCTGAAGCTTTCTTT.

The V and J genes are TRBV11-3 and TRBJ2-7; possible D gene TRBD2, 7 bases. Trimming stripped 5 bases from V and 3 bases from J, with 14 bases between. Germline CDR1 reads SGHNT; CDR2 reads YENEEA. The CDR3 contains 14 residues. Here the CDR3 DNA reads TGTGCCAGCAGCCCGAAAGGGGGGGACTACGAGCAGTACTTC. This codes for CASSPKGGDYEQYF.